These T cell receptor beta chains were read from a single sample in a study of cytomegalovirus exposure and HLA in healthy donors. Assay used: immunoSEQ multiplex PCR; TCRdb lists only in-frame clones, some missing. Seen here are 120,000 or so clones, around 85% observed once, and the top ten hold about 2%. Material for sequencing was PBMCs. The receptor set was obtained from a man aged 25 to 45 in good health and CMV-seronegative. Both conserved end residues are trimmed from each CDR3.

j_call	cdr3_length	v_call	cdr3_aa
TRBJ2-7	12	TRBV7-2	ASSLVQLSYEQY
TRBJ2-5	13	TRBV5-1	ASTPGWRGAETQY
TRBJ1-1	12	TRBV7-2	ASSVRGGITEAF
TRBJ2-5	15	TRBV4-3	ASSRTLGNLIQETQY
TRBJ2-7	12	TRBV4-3	ASSREHREYEQY
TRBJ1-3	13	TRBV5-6	ASSLVHITGNTIY
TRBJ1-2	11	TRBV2	ASSDTGFDGYT
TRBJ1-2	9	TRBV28	ASSVGGSYT
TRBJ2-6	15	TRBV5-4	ASSLDPGNSGANVLT
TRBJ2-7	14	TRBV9	ASSLGTSGRNYEQY
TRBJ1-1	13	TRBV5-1	ASSLGGTGVTEAF
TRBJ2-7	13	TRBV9	ASGGVSGASYEQY
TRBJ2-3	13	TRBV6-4	ASSPTSGGVHTQY
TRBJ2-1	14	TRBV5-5	ASSLAGGGSYNEQF
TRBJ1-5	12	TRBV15	ATRFKGQNQPQH
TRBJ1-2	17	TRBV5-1	ASSLGTADTLLANYGYT
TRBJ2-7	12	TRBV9	ASSPRTGTYEQY
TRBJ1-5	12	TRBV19	ASRGDRVTQPQH
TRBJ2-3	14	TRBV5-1	ASSLDRTSGGDTQY
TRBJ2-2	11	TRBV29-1	SVLRQSTGELF
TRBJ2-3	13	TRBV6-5	TSSPLRQGKDTQY
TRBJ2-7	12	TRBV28	ASSLPRTRNEQY
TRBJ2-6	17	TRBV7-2	ASSLGFRGTVSGANVLT